Given below is one TCR beta chain in context. It has no known antigen specificity. Qualities for individual bases were not recorded, and no much larger clone is one base off. This specimen comes from a study of OX40 agonist ivuxolimab in advanced cancers. For the wider study: Ivuxolimab was a fully human IgG2 agonistic monoclonal antibody targeting the costimulatory receptor OX40 (CD134). The paper covers the monotherapy dose-escalation part of the phase I ivuxolimab trial, which included N ≈ 50 patients. Partial responses occurred in three dose-escalation patients: two with cutaneous melanoma and one with hepatocellular carcinoma. Intravenous ivuxolimab was administered to patients every 2 weeks at six dose levels: 0.01, 0.1, 0.3, 1.5, 3 and 10 mg/kg. The point of sequencing TCRbeta in the periphery was to test whether ivuxolimab changed TCR sequence diversity and drove clonal T-cell expansion. Among the roughly 52 dose-escalation patients, some 19 had hepatocellular carcinoma, some 15 melanoma, 9 renal cell carcinoma and 9 head and neck cancer. Patients were allowed to have had prior anti-PD-1, anti-PD-L1 or anti-CTLA-4 therapy, and more than 35% of the dose-escalation patients had been treated with checkpoint inhibitors. The dose-escalation cohort was about 86% male with a mean age of roughly 62 years, ranging from roughly 23 to 90. The research as a whole found: Antigen specificity was not determined for the clonally expanded peripheral T cells. At doses of 0.1 to 3.0 mg/kg, clonal expansion of both CD4+ and CD8+ T cells in blood was seen between baseline and week 6. After ivuxolimab, expanded clones were on average more numerous among CD8+ T cells than among CD4+ T cells. In the 0.1-3.0 mg/kg groups, partial responders were among the patients with the lowest normalized peripheral clonal expansion, particularly in CD8+ T cells. Low levels of normalized T-cell clonal expansion were also seen in some nonresponding patients.

Patients with a history of autoimmune disease or receiving systemic immunosuppression were excluded from the trial. Peripheral blood for TCR sequencing was collected from all dose cohorts at baseline, on cycle 4 day 1, and on cycle 7 day 1. The samples were drawn from a first-in-human, open-label, multicenter phase I dose-escalation trial of ivuxolimab. Adults with locally advanced or metastatic melanoma, renal cell, hepatocellular, or head and neck squamous cell carcinoma were enrolled in the trial. Before TCR sequencing, CD4+ and CD8+ T cells were separately sorted from peripheral blood. The V and J ends are trimmed by 2 bases and 8 bases, leaving 15 bases between them. From the germline V gene, CDR1 is SQVTM and CDR2 is ANQGSEA. The CDR3 sequence holds 13 residues, the cysteine and phenylalanine included. The entry retains the CDR3 DNA only, 39 bases that are in frame from base 1. To sequence the TCRbeta CDR3 region, genomic DNA was isolated from the sorted cells. TCRbeta CDR3 regions were sequenced using the immunoSEQ Assay. TCRdb obtained this table from immuneACCESS and retained in-frame rearrangements with V and J assigned. These tables miss some clones; where compared with another copy, unresolved V genes account for less than half of the shortfall, and the remainder is unexplained. Here the sample has approximately 84,000 clones; 80% to 90% occur a single time. Together, the top ten hold approximately 2% of the sample.

The chain is assembled from TRBV29-1 and TRBJ1-2; tentative D gene TRBD1, with 5 bases matching. This TCR derives from an adult with an advanced solid tumor such as melanoma, head and neck, liver or kidney cancer. The material sequenced was CD4+ or CD8+ T cells sorted from blood, taken in a trial of the OX40 agonist ivuxolimab. The nucleotide sequence reads as follows: TGCAGCGTTGAAAAAGGGGCGCGAGTCGGCTACACCTTC. Translated, this gives CSVEKGARVGYTF.